This passage covers 17 T cell receptor beta chains from one sample sequenced in a study of Ad26.COV2.S vaccination and SARS-CoV-2 variants. Treatment reported: 15 to 20 received Ad26.COV2.S at low or high dose, single or two shots; about 5 received placebo; per-sample allocation not given. On day 63 after the first injection, vaccine and placebo recipients gave samples. The method was immunoSEQ multiplex PCR; TCRdb's version includes in-frame clones alone and lacks a portion of them. The sample lists about 350,000 clones, 86% seen once, with around a tenth in the top ten. The sample was peripheral blood, taken in a trial of Ad26.COV2.S vaccine versus placebo. The source of these receptors is a person aged 18-60 years who received the Ad26.COV2.S COVID-19 vaccine or a placebo.

The CDR3 here is CASSLALLQETQYF. CDR3 in DNA: TGTGCCAGCAGCTTAGCACTACTCCAAGAGACCCAGTACTTC. The J gene is TRBJ2-5, the V gene TRBV7-9; D is undetermined. CDR3 length: 14 residues. Germline V CDR1 and CDR2: SEHNR, FQNEAQ (reference sequence). Trimming cost V 0 bases and J 1 base, with 6 bases left between them.

This chain uses TRBV28 with TRBJ1-6, with 7 bases that match TRBD1. Looked up from germline, CDR1 is MDHEN and CDR2 is SYDVKM. V was pared by 3 bases and J by 9 bases, with 8 bases of the junction left unmatched. The CDR3 length is 15 residues. The CDR3 here is CASSFSRAGGSPLHF. Written as DNA, the CDR3 is TGTGCCAGCAGTTTTTCTAGGGCAGGGGGTTCACCCCTCCACTTT.

This chain uses TRBV3-1 (or the pseudogene TRBV3-2) with TRBJ1-1, with 8 positions matching TRBD1. V was pared by 3 bases and J by 0 bases, with 0 bases of the junction left unmatched. The germline V gene encodes CDR1 LGHDT and CDR2 YNNKEL (reference sequence). This CDR3 contains 14 residues. CDR3 bases: TGTGCCAGCAGCCAGACAGGGGTGAACACTGAAGCTTTCTTT. Protein: CASSQTGVNTEAFF.

The chain couples TRBV28 to TRBJ1-5, with TRBD1 matching 8 bases. There are 15 residues in the CDR3. The V segment lost 6 bases and the J segment 5 bases; nucleotides outside the gene matches: 9. Germline V lookup: CDR1 MDHEN, CDR2 SYDVKM. The CDR3 sequence is CASSRGGTGYQPQHF. In nucleotides, the CDR3 is TGTGCCAGCAGCCGCGGCGGGACAGGCTATCAGCCCCAGCATTTT.

V gene TRBV28 combines with J gene TRBJ1-5; no clear D gene. Germline lookup yields CDR1 MDHEN and CDR2 SYDVKM. This CDR3 contains 13 residues. V gave up 3 bases and J gave up 9 bases, with 12 bases separating them. CDR3 coding DNA: TGTGCCAGCAGTTTCGGTGGGATACGGCCCCAGCATTTT. Translating it yields CASSFGGIRPQHF.

This clone was picked up many times. This rearrangement joins TRBV21-1 to TRBJ1-4. TRBV21-1 is reported as a pseudogene. The CDR3 consists of 16 residues. In DNA form, the CDR3 reads TGTGCCAGCAGCAAACCGGTTTGTCCAGAGAATGAAAAACTGTTTTTT. The encoded protein is CASSKPVCPENEKLFF.

The CDR3 loop is CASSRRTGNTGELFF. CDR3 DNA: TGTGCCAGCAGCAGGAGGACAGGCAACACCGGGGAGCTGTTTTTT. The chain is built from TRBV14 and TRBJ2-2; TRBD1 matches at 7 bases. This CDR3 comprises 15 residues. Germline V gene sequence: CDR1 SGHDN, CDR2 FVKESK. Trimming cost V 5 bases and J 2 bases; bases outside gene matches: 5.

The chain couples TRBV24-1 to TRBJ2-3; no reliable D call. There are 15 residues in the CDR3. Germline CDR1 and CDR2: KGHDR and SFDVKD. V gave up 0 bases and J gave up 2 bases, with 8 bases separating them. In DNA form, the CDR3 reads TGTGCCACCAGTGATTTGGTCTTCGACACAGATACGCAGTATTTT. Translation: CATSDLVFDTDTQYF.

The rearrangement uses TRBV7-2 and TRBJ2-1; 7 bases map to TRBD2. The V gene end was trimmed by 5 bases and the J gene end by 2 bases; junction bases not matched to a gene: 3. This CDR3 is built from 14 residues. The germline gives CDR1 SGHTA, CDR2 FQGNSA. CDR3 region: CASSPGGTYNEQFF. The DNA for the CDR3 is TGTGCCAGCAGCCCCGGGGGGACCTACAATGAGCAGTTCTTC.

CDR3 DNA sequence: TGTGCCACCGGTCTAGCGGGAGGGCCCCAAGAGACCCAGTACTTC. Translating gives CATGLAGGPQETQYF. J is TRBJ2-5 and V is TRBV24-1; 12 bases match TRBD2. The germline CDR1 and CDR2 sequences are KGHDR and SFDVKD. The CDR3 totals 15 residues. Trimming removed 9 bases from V and 1 base from J; junction bases left unmatched: 5.

V is TRBV6-2 or TRBV6-3 and J is TRBJ1-1; D is undetermined. There are 14 residues in the CDR3. CDR1 and CDR2 (germline): MNHEY, SVGEGT. Trimming left V 6 bases short and J 11 bases short, with 22 bases between. DNA of the CDR3: TGTGCCAGCAGCTCCGGCAACAGCCCTCCTGGGGCTTTCTTT. This translates into CASSSGNSPPGAFF.

The J gene is TRBJ2-2, the V gene TRBV11-1, with 9 positions matching TRBD1. Trimming at V came to 5 bases and at J to 5 bases, leaving 3 bases not matched to a gene. Germline loops: CDR1 SGHAT, CDR2 FQDESV (reference sequence). CDR3 length: 14 amino acids. DNA for the CDR3: TGTGCCAGCAGCGAGACAGGGGGGACCGGGGAGCTGTTTTTT. This codes for CASSETGGTGELFF.

The V and J genes are TRBV2 and TRBJ1-5; weak D call: TRBD1 (5 bases). CDR3 length equals 13 residues. Deletions cut 7 bases from V and 4 bases from J, with 11 bases between. The germline V gene encodes CDR1 SNHLY and CDR2 FYNNEI. The CDR3 nucleotides are TGTGCCAGCACTGGGGACGGAAATCAGCCCCAGCATTTT. The encoded protein is CASTGDGNQPQHF.

The genes are TRBV19 and TRBJ1-2, with 7 bases fitting TRBD1. Germline V gene data show CDR1 as LNHDA and CDR2 as SQIVND (reference sequence). The CDR3 is 16 residues long. The V gene end was trimmed by 9 bases and the J gene end by 4 bases; junction bases not matched to a gene: 17. The CDR3 here is CASGTYRGTVIYGYTF. As DNA, the CDR3 is TGTGCCAGCGGGACCTACAGGGGAACTGTCATCTATGGCTACACCTTC.

This clone came up a few times. V is TRBV7-6 and J is TRBJ1-2; tentatively, D is TRBD1 (6 bases). The CDR3 has 13 residues. From germline, CDR1 is SGHVS and CDR2 FNYEAQ. V lost 5 bases and J lost 4, with 11 bases in between. CDR3 DNA sequence: TGTGCCAGCAGCCGCGGGACAATCTATGGCTACACCTTC. It yields the protein CASSRGTIYGYTF.

This sequence joins TRBV4-1 and TRBJ2-3; D is perhaps TRBD2 (6 bases). The CDR3 has 14 amino acids. The germline gives CDR1 MGHRA, CDR2 YSYEKL. Trimming pared 4 bases from V and 2 bases from J, leaving 10 bases between. The CDR3 nucleotides read TGCGCCAGCAGCCTTGAGCGGGCCACAGATACGCAGTATTTT. It translates to CASSLERATDTQYF.

This chain uses TRBV6-6 with TRBJ2-1; 7 bases are shared with TRBD2. Germline CDR1 reads MNHNY; CDR2 reads SVGAGI (reference sequence). The CDR3 runs 15 residues. V trimming: 5 bases; J trimming: 3 bases; junction bases outside the gene matches: 7. The DNA of the CDR3 is TGTGCCAGCAGTAGCCTAGCGGAGAGCTACAATGAGCAGTTCTTC. It yields the protein CASSSLAESYNEQFF.